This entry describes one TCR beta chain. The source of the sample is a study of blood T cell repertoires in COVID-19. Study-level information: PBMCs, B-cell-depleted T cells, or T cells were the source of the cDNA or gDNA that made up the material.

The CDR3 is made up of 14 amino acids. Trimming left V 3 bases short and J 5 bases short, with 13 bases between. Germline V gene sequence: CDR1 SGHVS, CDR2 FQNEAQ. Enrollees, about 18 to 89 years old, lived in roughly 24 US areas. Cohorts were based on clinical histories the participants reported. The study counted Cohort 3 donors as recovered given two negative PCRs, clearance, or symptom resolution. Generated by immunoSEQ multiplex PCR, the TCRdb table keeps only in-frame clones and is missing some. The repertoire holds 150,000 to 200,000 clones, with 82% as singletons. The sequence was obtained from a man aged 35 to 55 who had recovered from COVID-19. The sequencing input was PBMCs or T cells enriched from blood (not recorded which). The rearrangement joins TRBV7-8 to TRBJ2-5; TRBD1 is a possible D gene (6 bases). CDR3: CASSFIRGEETQYF. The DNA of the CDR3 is TGTGCCAGCAGCTTCATCAGGGGCGAGGAGACCCAGTACTTC.